Listed below are T cell receptor beta chains from one sample, sequenced in a study of T-cell reconstitution after alpha-beta-depleted transplantation in children. TCRdb passed the PCR reads through MiXCR, listing each CDR3 protein once. Of hundreds of thousands of distinct CDR3 sequences in the sample, 10% were seen once. The sample was PBMCs, taken before TCRalphabeta/CD19-depleted stem cell transplant. Source of these receptors: a child aged 2 to 10 with inherited bone marrow failure, due to receive a stem cell transplant. Both conserved end residues are part of each CDR3.

v_call,cdr3_length,cdr3_aa
TRBV27,15,CASSSPGGMNTEAFF
TRBV29-1,13,CSVSWNGQHEAFF
TRBV4-2,18,CASSQGYREWGMQETQYF
TRBV12-3/TRBV12-4,17,CASTSGRGTDSGNTIYF
TRBV4-1,15,CASSRGTSGGNEQFF
TRBV4-1,14,CASSPPQGQAEAFF
TRBV12-3/TRBV12-4,19,CAIFPGLAGETGGNYEQYF
TRBV28,16,CASSLIGQPSGNTIYF
TRBV5-1,13,CASSQNQGAEAFF
TRBV7-2,15,CASSPSGKNAYEQYF
TRBV3-1,17,CATSKDGGRNATGELFF
TRBV5-4,17,CASSGPASSGIQETQYF
TRBV20-1,15,CSARDRREPFYEQYF
TRBV20-1,13,CSALERLSETQYF
TRBV20-1,13,CSAGTAYPYEQYF
TRBV4-2,13,CASSRQGNSPLHF
TRBV11-2,15,CASRGLLAGAGEQYF
TRBV18,14,CASSADRANSPLHF
TRBV28,13,CASTPQGWETQYF
TRBV7-9,14,CASSTRAVDGEQFF
TRBV29-1,16,CSVEAPDRAGYYGYTF
TRBV6-5,17,CASSYTRRVMNTGELFF
TRBV27,15,CASSLGSGQGYEQYF
TRBV5-1,16,CASSGTGGFWPHEQFF
TRBV10-3,17,CAISESTAGKGEYGYTF
TRBV19,15,CASSITSGVYNEQFF
TRBV25-1,14,CASSEYEGSYGYTF
TRBV19,14,CASRSGGLLYEQYF
TRBV23-1,16,CASSQSAGGPTDTQYF
TRBV27,15,CASSLVAGSSYEQYF
TRBV6-5,14,CASSYGTDTGELFF
TRBV4-3,14,CASSQDPTDYEQYF
TRBV7-9,12,CASSLRYNEQFF
TRBV2,13,CASSATSVYEQYF
TRBV7-2,17,CASSLPGRRGPNYGYTF
TRBV29-1,17,CSVEVFKGQGFSYEQYF
TRBV5-6,14,CASSLVRAGTEAFF
TRBV27,16,CASSSLGTSDYNEQFF
TRBV7-2,13,CASSSQPQETQYF
TRBV10-3,12,CAISPRGDTQYF
TRBV15,14,CATSEHAPDNEQFF
TRBV28,11,CASSLTYEQYF
TRBV6-2/TRBV6-3,16,CASSHRASSYNSPLHF
TRBV29-1,13,CSVETSPNTEAFF
TRBV6-1,13,CAIRDTITYEQYF